A single sample gave rise to the 14 T cell receptor beta chains below, sequenced in a study of cytomegalovirus exposure and HLA in healthy donors. Clones were read by immunoSEQ multiplex PCR, and TCRdb kept only the in-frame ones, dropping some. The data show about 97,000 clones, roughly 95% seen once. Sequenced: PBMCs. The receptors shown here come from a woman under 30 in good health and CMV-seronegative.

The gene calls are TRBV6-5 and TRBJ2-2; no clear D. V was trimmed by 6 bases and J by 4 bases, leaving 9 bases between them. This CDR3 comprises 13 residues. Germline CDR1 MNHEY, CDR2 SVGAGI. CDR3 loop: CASRLYVTGELFF. CDR3 in DNA: TGTGCCAGCAGGCTATATGTCACCGGGGAGCTGTTTTTT.

The V and J genes are TRBV27 and TRBJ1-6; D perhaps matches TRBD1 (6 bases). Germline CDR1 MNHEY, CDR2 SMNVEV (reference sequence). This CDR3 region has 14 residues. Trimming stripped 4 bases from V and 9 bases from J, with 13 bases between. CDR3 coding DNA: TGTGCCAGCAGTTCGACAGGCTTTGCTTCACCCCTCCACTTT. Protein: CASSSTGFASPLHF.

This rearrangement joins TRBV28 to TRBJ2-1; the match to TRBD1 covers 11 bases. The CDR3 spans 15 residues. Per the germline V gene, CDR1 is MDHEN and CDR2 is SYDVKM. The trim removed 5 bases at V and 6 bases at J, leaving 6 bases unmatched. As DNA, the CDR3 is TGTGCCAGCAGTCCCGGACAGGGGGCGCCCAATGAGCAGTTCTTC. This encodes CASSPGQGAPNEQFF.

V is TRBV9 and J is TRBJ1-2; D might be TRBD1 (6 bases). The V and J ends lost 0 bases and 8 bases respectively, with 20 bases between them. This CDR3 comprises 16 residues. Germline loops: CDR1 SGDLS, CDR2 YYNGEE. The DNA of the CDR3 is TGTGCCAGCAGCGTAGCTGGGGCGGGGGGCGTTGGAGGCTACACCTTC. Its protein is CASSVAGAGGVGGYTF. Together with reference TRBV9 and TRBJ1-2, the CDR3 gives the full variable domain: DSGVTQTPKHLITATGQRVTLRCSPRSGDLSVYWYQQSLDQGLQFLIQYYNGEERAKGNILERFSAQQFPDLHSELNLSSLELGDSALYFCASSVAGAGGVGGYTFGSGTRLTVV.

This rearrangement joins TRBV27 to TRBJ2-1, with 7 bases fitting TRBD1. Germline lookup yields CDR1 MNHEY and CDR2 SMNVEV (reference sequence). The CDR3 extends over 14 amino acids. The trim removed 7 bases at V and 0 bases at J, leaving 3 bases unmatched. CDR3 loop: CASKRDSSYNEQFF. In DNA, the CDR3 is TGTGCCAGCAAACGGGACAGCTCCTACAATGAGCAGTTCTTC.

CDR3 in DNA: TGCAGCGGCGGACAGGGGGCGCAGGAGCAGTTCTTC. It encodes CSGGQGAQEQFF. V usage is TRBV29-1 and J usage is TRBJ2-1; 11 nucleotides line up with TRBD1. Trimming cost V 7 bases and J 10 bases; bases outside gene matches: 6. Per the germline V gene, CDR1 is SQVTM and CDR2 is ANQGSEA. The CDR3 extends over 12 amino acids.

The V and J genes are TRBV5-5 and TRBJ2-5; tentative D call: TRBD2 (6 bases). Germline V gene lookup returns CDR1 SGHKS and CDR2 YYEKEE (reference sequence). V gave up 6 bases and J gave up 4 bases, with 19 bases separating them. This CDR3 comprises 15 residues. The CDR3 DNA reads TGTGCCAGCATCAATTCCGGGACTCTCGTAGAGACCCAGTACTTC. It translates to CASINSGTLVETQYF.

The J gene is TRBJ2-6, the V gene TRBV4-1; TRBD2 matches at 7 bases. Germline loops: CDR1 MGHRA, CDR2 YSYEKL. The CDR3 is 16 residues long. V gave up 1 base and J gave up 3 bases; unmatched junction bases: 3. CDR3 region: CASSQGGGGGANVLTF. Here the CDR3 DNA reads TGCGCCAGCAGCCAAGGGGGGGGAGGTGGGGCCAACGTCCTGACTTTC.

V gene TRBV4-2 combines with J gene TRBJ1-4; D is unresolved. CDR3 length: 16 residues. Germline V CDR1 and CDR2: LGHNA, YNFKEQ. Between the trimmed V and J ends, which lost 1 base and 2 bases, there was a span of 11 bases. DNA of the CDR3: TGTGCCAGCAGCCAAGGTACGGGGTTGACTAATGAAAAACTGTTTTTT. Protein product: CASSQGTGLTNEKLFF.

The chain couples TRBV28 to TRBJ1-5; the match to TRBD1 covers 9 bases. The CDR3 sequence is 18 residues long. Losses at the gene ends were 2 bases for V and 7 bases for J; bases not matched to a gene: 15. Germline CDR1 and CDR2: MDHEN and SYDVKM. The CDR3 sequence is CASSLGEGDRAGGQPQHF. Here the CDR3 DNA reads TGTGCCAGCAGTTTAGGTGAAGGGGACAGGGCCGGTGGACAGCCCCAGCATTTT.

This clone was counted a single time. The V call is TRBV14, the J call TRBJ1-2, with TRBD1 identical over 9 bases. With V trimmed by 4 bases and J by 7 bases, 7 bases remained unmatched. The V gene's germline CDR1 is SGHDN and CDR2 FVKESK. The CDR3 totals 14 residues. The CDR3 protein is CASSPRDRVSGYTF. CDR3 coding DNA: TGTGCCAGCAGCCCCCGGGACAGGGTGTCTGGCTACACCTTC.

Note on this clone: One end of the junction is discordant with germline, which a read error may explain. This chain uses TRBV5-6 with TRBJ2-7, with TRBD2 matching 12 bases. This CDR3 is built from 14 residues. CDR1 is SGHDT, CDR2 YYEEEE, per germline. As DNA, the CDR3 is TGTGCCAGCAGCTTACCACTAGCGGGGGGCTTCTATGACTTC. This codes for CASSLPLAGGFYDF.

The rearrangement links TRBV4-3 to TRBJ1-1, with TRBD1 identical over 7 bases. CDR1 is LGHNA and CDR2 is YSLEER in the germline V gene. The CDR3 extends over 13 amino acids. The V gene end was trimmed by 0 bases and the J gene end by 9 bases; junction bases not matched to a gene: 4. Here the CDR3 reads CASSQDRTGQAFF. The CDR3, as DNA: TGCGCCAGCAGCCAAGACCGGACAGGCCAAGCTTTCTTT.

The genes are TRBV6-1 and TRBJ2-2; D perhaps matches TRBD2 (6 bases). Germline V gives CDR1 MNHNS, CDR2 SASEGT. CDR3 length equals 14 residues. V lost 6 bases and J lost 5, with 13 bases in between. The CDR3 loop reads CASRGTVETGELFF. In DNA form, the CDR3 reads TGTGCCAGCAGAGGGACTGTTGAAACCGGGGAGCTGTTTTTT.